One sample yielded the 16 T cell receptor beta chains listed below, sequenced in a study of control samples from healthy donors and cancer patients (dated by TCRdb to the early 2020s). The receptor library was made with the immunoSEQ multiplex PCR assay. TCRdb limited this immuneACCESS table to in-frame rearrangements with V and J called. A share of clones is missing; checked studies link under half to unresolved V genes, and the rest is unexplained. This sample lists 60,000 to 75,000 clones; approximately 90% were detected once. In total, the top ten clones hold 5% to 6.5% of the sample. Sequencing used PBMCs. The receptor source for this set is a man between 60 and 70 years old with colorectal cancer.

This rearrangement joins TRBV27 to TRBJ2-7; 14 positions agree with TRBD2. With 0 bases clipped from V and 7 bases from J, the junction kept 8 bases outside the gene matches. The CDR3 contains 17 residues. CDR1 and CDR2 from the germline V gene are MNHEY and SMNVEV (reference sequence). CDR3 protein: CASSLSSRLAGGFEQYF. Written as DNA, the CDR3 is TGTGCCAGCAGTTTATCGTCCCGACTAGCGGGGGGGTTTGAGCAGTACTTC.

The count of this clone is one. V is TRBV12-3 or TRBV12-4 and J is TRBJ1-2; 8 bases line up with TRBD1. The CDR3 is 13 amino acids. Unmatched junction bases numbered 6, after V lost 6 bases and J lost 6 bases. The DNA for the CDR3 is TGTGCCAGCAGCTCGACAGGGGTCCATGGCTACACCTTC. Its protein is CASSSTGVHGYTF.

For the CDR3, the DNA is TGTGCCACCAAGGAGACAGGGAACTGGTATAGCAATCAGCCCCAGCATTTT. Translating gives CATKETGNWYSNQPQHF. This chain links TRBV19 with TRBJ1-5, with 7 bases aligning to TRBD1. Per the germline V gene, CDR1 is LNHDA and CDR2 is SQIVND (reference sequence). V lost 10 bases and J lost 0; bases outside the gene matches: 15. This CDR3 has 17 amino acids. The full variable domain, with the rest looked up from reference TRBV19 and TRBJ1-5, is DGGITQSPKYLFRKEGQNVTLSCEQNLNHDAMYWYRQDPGQGLRLIYYSQIVNDFQKGDIAEGYSVSREKKESFPLTVTSAQKNPTAFYLCATKETGNWYSNQPQHFGDGTRLSIL.

This rearrangement joins TRBV11-2 to TRBJ2-7, with D perhaps being TRBD1 or TRBD2 (6 bases each). Deletions cut 5 bases from V and 6 bases from J, with 20 bases between. The CDR3 has 15 residues. CDR1 and CDR2 (germline): SGHAT, FQNNGV. This CDR3 reads CASSALGAGMGEQYF. DNA of the CDR3: TGTGCCAGCAGCGCCCTGGGGGCGGGGATGGGCGAGCAGTACTTC.

The chain uses TRBV6-6 and TRBJ2-3; 10 bases match TRBD2. The CDR3 is 15 residues long. The germline V gene encodes CDR1 MNHNY and CDR2 SVGAGI (reference sequence). J was trimmed by 5 bases and V by 2 bases; bases with no gene match: 4. The CDR3 spells CASSYSGGAQDTQYF. The DNA for the CDR3 is TGTGCCAGCAGTTACAGCGGGGGGGCCCAAGATACGCAGTATTTT.

In DNA form, the CDR3 reads TGCGCCAGCAGCTTTCGAGAACGGCACGCCACCGGGGAGCTGTTTTTT. Protein sequence: CASSFRERHATGELFF. V is TRBV5-1 and J is TRBJ2-2; D gene ambiguous. Germline-derived CDR1 and CDR2 are SGHRS and YFSETQ. Between the trimmed V and J ends, which lost 2 bases and 4 bases, there was a span of 15 bases. The CDR3 is 16 amino acids. The variable domain in full, completed from reference TRBV5-1 and TRBJ2-2, reads KAGVTQTPRYLIKTRGQQVTLSCSPISGHRSVSWYQQTPGQGLQFLFEYFSETQRNKGNFPGRFSGRQFSNSRSEMNVSTLELGDSALYLCASSFRERHATGELFFGEGSRLTVL.

This clone has a handful of counts. The rearrangement links TRBV5-1 to TRBJ1-3; 11 nucleotides align to TRBD1. The germline V gene encodes CDR1 SGHRS and CDR2 YFSETQ. CDR3 length: 16 residues. V trimming: 4 bases; J trimming: 4 bases; junction bases outside the gene matches: 7. For the CDR3, the DNA is TGCGCCAGCAGCCCCGGACAGGGGGCCTCAGGAAACACCATATATTTT. Its protein product is CASSPGQGASGNTIYF. The full variable domain, its missing parts supplied by reference TRBV5-1 and TRBJ1-3, is KAGVTQTPRYLIKTRGQQVTLSCSPISGHRSVSWYQQTPGQGLQFLFEYFSETQRNKGNFPGRFSGRQFSNSRSEMNVSTLELGDSALYLCASSPGQGASGNTIYFGEGSWLTVV.

The CDR3 DNA sequence: TGTGCCAGCAGCCCCACCTGGGGGCGGGGGGGTCAGCCCCAGCATTTT. Its translation: CASSPTWGRGGQPQHF. The rearrangement links TRBV7-6 to TRBJ1-5, with D possibly TRBD1 on 6 matching bases. V was pared by 5 bases and J by 6 bases, with 20 bases between. Germline-derived CDR1 and CDR2 are SGHVS and FNYEAQ. The CDR3 extends over 16 amino acids.

The chain links TRBV6-2 or TRBV6-3 to TRBJ1-1; tentative D call: TRBD1 (6 bases). The CDR3 length is 15 residues. The germline V and J ends were trimmed by 5 bases and 8 bases, with 21 bases remaining between them. Per germline, CDR1 MNHEY and CDR2 SVGEGT. As DNA, the CDR3 is TGTGCCAGCAGTGGAGGGGACACCTTGAACAGGGAAGCTTTCTTT. Translation: CASSGGDTLNREAFF.

The J gene is TRBJ2-1, the V gene TRBV2; TRBD2 agrees at 7 bases. The CDR3 extends over 14 amino acids. Germline CDR1 SNHLY, CDR2 FYNNEI. Trimming at V came to 0 bases and at J to 7 bases, leaving 3 bases not matched to a gene. The DNA of the CDR3 is TGTGCCAGCAGTGAAGCGCGGCGGGGGAATGAGCAGTTCTTC. Encoded protein: CASSEARRGNEQFF.

The chain links TRBV2 to TRBJ1-2, with D perhaps TRBD1 (5 bases). Germline loops: CDR1 SNHLY, CDR2 FYNNEI. With 5 bases removed from V and 1 base from J, the gap between germline ends came to 8 bases. There are 13 residues in the CDR3. The CDR3 DNA is TGTGCCAGCAGTTTTGACAGTAACTATGGCTACACCTTC. Translation: CASSFDSNYGYTF.

The rearrangement uses TRBV2 and TRBJ2-7, with D tentatively TRBD2 (5 bases). Trimming took off 7 bases at V and 2 bases at J, with 6 bases between the two ends. The CDR3 covers 11 residues. CDR1 SNHLY and CDR2 FYNNEI come from the germline V gene. DNA for the CDR3: TGTGCCAGCACCGGGACCTACGAGCAGTACTTC. Translated, it gives CASTGTYEQYF.

The CDR3 loop is CASSPPRGRSYEQYF. The CDR3 DNA reads as TGTGCCAGTAGTCCTCCACGCGGGAGATCCTACGAGCAGTACTTC. The gene calls are TRBV19 and TRBJ2-7, with TRBD2 matching over 7 bases. Germline assignment: CDR1 LNHDA and CDR2 SQIVND (reference sequence). Trimming cost V 5 bases and J 1 base; bases outside gene matches: 8. The CDR3 has 15 amino acids. The full variable domain, with the rest looked up from reference TRBV19 and TRBJ2-7, is DGGITQSPKYLFRKEGQNVTLSCEQNLNHDAMYWYRQDPGQGLRLIYYSQIVNDFQKGDIAEGYSVSREKKESFPLTVTSAQKNPTAFYLCASSPPRGRSYEQYFGPGTRLTVT.

V is TRBV29-1 and J is TRBJ2-3; D perhaps matches TRBD2 (5 bases). CDR1 is SQVTM, CDR2 ANQGSEA, per germline. CDR3 length: 13 residues. Trimming took 4 bases from V and 4 from J, leaving 12 bases between them. CDR3 residues: CSVGLGVADTQYF. In DNA form, the CDR3 reads TGCAGCGTTGGTCTCGGGGTTGCAGATACGCAGTATTTT.

The gene calls are TRBV2 and TRBJ2-3, with 7 bases identical to TRBD2. Per the germline V gene, CDR1 is SNHLY and CDR2 is FYNNEI. This CDR3 comprises 13 residues. V trimming: 11 bases; J trimming: 0 bases; junction bases outside the gene matches: 5. CDR3 nucleotide sequence: TGTGCCGGACCTAGCGGTAGCACAGATACGCAGTATTTT. Its translation is CAGPSGSTDTQYF.

The genes are TRBV2 and TRBJ1-5; 7 nucleotides line up with TRBD1. The V gene's germline CDR1 is SNHLY and CDR2 FYNNEI. Trimming at V came to 4 bases and at J to 6 bases, leaving 9 bases not matched to a gene. This CDR3 is built from 15 residues. DNA of the CDR3: TGTGCCAGCAGTGGGAGGACAGGTGGACGTCAGCCCCAGCATTTT. Its protein product is CASSGRTGGRQPQHF.